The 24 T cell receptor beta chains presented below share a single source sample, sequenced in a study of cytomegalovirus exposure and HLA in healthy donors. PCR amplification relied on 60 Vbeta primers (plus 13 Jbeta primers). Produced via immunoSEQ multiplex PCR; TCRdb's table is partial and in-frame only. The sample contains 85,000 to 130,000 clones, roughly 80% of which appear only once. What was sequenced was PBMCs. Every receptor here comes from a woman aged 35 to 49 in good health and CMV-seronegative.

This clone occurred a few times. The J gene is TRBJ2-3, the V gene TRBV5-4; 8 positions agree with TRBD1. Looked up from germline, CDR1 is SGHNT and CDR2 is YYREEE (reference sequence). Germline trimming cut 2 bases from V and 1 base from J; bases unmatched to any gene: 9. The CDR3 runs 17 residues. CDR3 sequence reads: CASSFDRGVDGTDTQYF. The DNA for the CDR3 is TGTGCCAGCAGCTTCGACAGGGGAGTTGACGGCACAGATACGCAGTATTTT.

Written as DNA, the CDR3 is TGTGCCAGCAGCATCGGTACCTACGAGCAGTACTTC. Residues: CASSIGTYEQYF. This chain uses TRBV7-9 with TRBJ2-7; D is unresolved. Trimming cost V 5 bases and J 2 bases, with 7 bases left between them. Looked up from germline, CDR1 is SEHNR and CDR2 is FQNEAQ (reference sequence). The CDR3 loop spans 12 amino acids.

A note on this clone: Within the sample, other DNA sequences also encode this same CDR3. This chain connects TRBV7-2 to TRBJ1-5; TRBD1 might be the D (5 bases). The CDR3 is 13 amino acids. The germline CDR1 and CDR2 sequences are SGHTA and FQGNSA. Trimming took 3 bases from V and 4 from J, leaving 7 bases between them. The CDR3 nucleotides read TGTGCCAGCAGCTTCGGGGGGAATCAGCCCCAGCATTTT. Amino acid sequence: CASSFGGNQPQHF.

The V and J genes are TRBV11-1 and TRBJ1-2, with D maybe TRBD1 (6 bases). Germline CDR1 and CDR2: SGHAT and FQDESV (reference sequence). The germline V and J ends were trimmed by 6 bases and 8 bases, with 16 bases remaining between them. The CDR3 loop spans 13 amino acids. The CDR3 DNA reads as TGTGCCAGCAGTCCTACAGGGTCTCGGGGCTACACCTTC. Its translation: CASSPTGSRGYTF.

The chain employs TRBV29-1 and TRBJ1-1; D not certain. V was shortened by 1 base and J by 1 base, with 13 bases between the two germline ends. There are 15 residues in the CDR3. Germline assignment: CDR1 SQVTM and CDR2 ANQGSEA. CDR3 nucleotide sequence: TGCAGCGTTGAAGCCCACGGACGGGGGAACACTGAAGCTTTCTTT. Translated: CSVEAHGRGNTEAFF.

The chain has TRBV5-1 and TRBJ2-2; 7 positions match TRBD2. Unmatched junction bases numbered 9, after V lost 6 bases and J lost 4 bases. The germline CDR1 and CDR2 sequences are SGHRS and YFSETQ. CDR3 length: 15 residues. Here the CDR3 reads CASNTVAGSTGELFF. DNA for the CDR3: TGCGCCAGCAATACCGTAGCGGGTTCCACCGGGGAGCTGTTTTTT.

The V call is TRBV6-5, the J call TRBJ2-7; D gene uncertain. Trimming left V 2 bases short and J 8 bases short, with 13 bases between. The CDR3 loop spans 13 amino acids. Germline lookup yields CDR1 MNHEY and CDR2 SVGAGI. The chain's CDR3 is CASSYGQWNKQYF. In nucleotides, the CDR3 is TGTGCCAGCAGTTACGGGCAGTGGAACAAGCAGTACTTC.

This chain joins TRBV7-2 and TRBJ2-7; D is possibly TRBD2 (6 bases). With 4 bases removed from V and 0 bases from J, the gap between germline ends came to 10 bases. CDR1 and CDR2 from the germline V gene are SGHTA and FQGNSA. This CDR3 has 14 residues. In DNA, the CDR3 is TGTGCCAGCAGCTATCGACTAGACTCCTACGAGCAGTACTTC. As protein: CASSYRLDSYEQYF.

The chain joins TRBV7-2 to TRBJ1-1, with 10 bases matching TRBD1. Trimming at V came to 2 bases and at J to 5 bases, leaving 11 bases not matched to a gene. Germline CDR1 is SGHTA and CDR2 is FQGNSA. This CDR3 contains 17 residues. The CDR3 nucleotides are TGTGCCAGCAGCTTACCTGACAGGGGGCCGCCCCGGACTGAAGCTTTCTTT. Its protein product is CASSLPDRGPPRTEAFF. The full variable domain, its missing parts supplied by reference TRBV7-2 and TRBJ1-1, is GAGVSQSPSNKVTEKGKDVELRCDPISGHTALYWYRQSLGQGLEFLIYFQGNSAPDKSGLPSDRFSAERTGGSVSTLTIQRTQQEDSAVYLCASSLPDRGPPRTEAFFGQGTRLTVV.

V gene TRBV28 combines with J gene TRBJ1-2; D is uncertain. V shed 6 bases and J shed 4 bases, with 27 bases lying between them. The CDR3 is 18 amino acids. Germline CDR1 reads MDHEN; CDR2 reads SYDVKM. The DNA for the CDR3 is TGTGCCAGCAGACCCTACGATCGGTTCCGGGGTGGCACCTATGGCTACACCTTC. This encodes CASRPYDRFRGGTYGYTF.

CDR3 nucleotide sequence: TGCGCCAGCAGCCAAGTACTAGCGGGAGCTGCGTACGAGCAGTACTTC. Translation gives CASSQVLAGAAYEQYF. The V call is TRBV4-1, the J call TRBJ2-7; TRBD2 agrees at 11 bases. The V segment lost 1 base and the J segment 4 bases; nucleotides outside the gene matches: 6. The germline V gene encodes CDR1 MGHRA and CDR2 YSYEKL. The CDR3 extends over 16 amino acids.

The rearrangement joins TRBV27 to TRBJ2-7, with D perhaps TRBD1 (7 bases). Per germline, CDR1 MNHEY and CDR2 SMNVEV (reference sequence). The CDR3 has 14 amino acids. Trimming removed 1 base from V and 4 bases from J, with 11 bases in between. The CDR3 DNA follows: TGTGCCAGCAGTTTATTCCCAGGGGGGTACGAGCAGTACTTC. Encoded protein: CASSLFPGGYEQYF.

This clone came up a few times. CDR3 region: CASSLAGLAYEQYF. For the CDR3, the DNA is TGTGCCAGCAGCTTAGCAGGGCTAGCCTACGAGCAGTACTTC. This rearrangement joins TRBV7-8 to TRBJ2-5, with unresolved D. The end of the DNA is better explained by TRBJ2-7, so the J call may be wrong. The CDR3 totals 14 residues. Germline CDR1 and CDR2: SGHVS and FQNEAQ.

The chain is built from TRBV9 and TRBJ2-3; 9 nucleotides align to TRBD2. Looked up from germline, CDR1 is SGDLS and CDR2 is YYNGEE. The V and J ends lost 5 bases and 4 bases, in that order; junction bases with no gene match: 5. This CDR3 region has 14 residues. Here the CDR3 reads CASSSGSPSDTQYF. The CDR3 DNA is TGTGCCAGCAGTAGCGGGAGTCCGTCAGATACGCAGTATTTT.

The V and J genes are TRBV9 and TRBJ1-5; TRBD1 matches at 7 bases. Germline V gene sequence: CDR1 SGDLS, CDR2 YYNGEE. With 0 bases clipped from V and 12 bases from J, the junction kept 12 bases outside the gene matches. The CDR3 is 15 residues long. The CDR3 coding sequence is TGTGCCAGCAGCGTAGGAGGGGGCCCTGATGGTGGCCAGCATTTT. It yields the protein CASSVGGGPDGGQHF.

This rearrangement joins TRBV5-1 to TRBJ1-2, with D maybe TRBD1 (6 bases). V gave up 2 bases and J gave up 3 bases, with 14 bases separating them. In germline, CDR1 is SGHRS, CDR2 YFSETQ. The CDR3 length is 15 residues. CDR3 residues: CASSFLKAGDYGYTF. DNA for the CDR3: TGCGCCAGCAGCTTTCTCAAGGCAGGGGACTATGGCTACACCTTC.

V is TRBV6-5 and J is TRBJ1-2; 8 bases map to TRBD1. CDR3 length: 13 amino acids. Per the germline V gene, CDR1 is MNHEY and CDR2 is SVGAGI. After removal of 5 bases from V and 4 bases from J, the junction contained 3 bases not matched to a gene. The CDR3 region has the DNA TGTGCCAGCAGTGAAGGGACAGGCTATGGCTACACCTTC. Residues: CASSEGTGYGYTF.

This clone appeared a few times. CDR3 loop: CASSRDTQGGYTF. The CDR3 DNA is TGCGCCAGCAGCCGGGACACTCAAGGTGGCTACACCTTC. This rearrangement joins TRBV5-1 to TRBJ1-2; TRBD1 might be the D (6 bases). This CDR3 contains 13 residues. Germline V lookup: CDR1 SGHRS, CDR2 YFSETQ. V dropped 4 bases and J dropped 7 bases, with 14 bases sitting between them.

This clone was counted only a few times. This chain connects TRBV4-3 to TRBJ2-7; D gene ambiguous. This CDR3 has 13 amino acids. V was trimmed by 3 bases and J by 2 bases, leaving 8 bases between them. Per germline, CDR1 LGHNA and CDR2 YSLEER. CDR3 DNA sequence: TGCGCCAGCAGCCAGTCTCCTACCTACGAGCAGTACTTC. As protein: CASSQSPTYEQYF.

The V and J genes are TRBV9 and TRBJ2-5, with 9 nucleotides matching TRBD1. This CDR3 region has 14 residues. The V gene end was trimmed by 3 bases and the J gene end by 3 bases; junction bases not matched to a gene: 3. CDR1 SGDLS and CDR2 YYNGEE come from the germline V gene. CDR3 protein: CASSGGQGKETQYF. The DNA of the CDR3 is TGTGCCAGCAGCGGCGGACAGGGGAAAGAGACCCAGTACTTC.

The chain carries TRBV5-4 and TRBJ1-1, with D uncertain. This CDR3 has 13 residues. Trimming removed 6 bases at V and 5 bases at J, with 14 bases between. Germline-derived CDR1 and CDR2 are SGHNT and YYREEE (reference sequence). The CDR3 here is CASNEGGETEAFF. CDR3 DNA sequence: TGTGCCAGCAACGAGGGCGGGGAGACTGAAGCTTTCTTT.

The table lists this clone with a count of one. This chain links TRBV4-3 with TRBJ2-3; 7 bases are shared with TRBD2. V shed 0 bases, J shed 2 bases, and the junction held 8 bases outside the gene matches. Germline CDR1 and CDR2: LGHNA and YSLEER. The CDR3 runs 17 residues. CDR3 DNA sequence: TGCGCCAGCAGCCAAGATGCGGGACTACAGATCACAGATACGCAGTATTTT. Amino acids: CASSQDAGLQITDTQYF.

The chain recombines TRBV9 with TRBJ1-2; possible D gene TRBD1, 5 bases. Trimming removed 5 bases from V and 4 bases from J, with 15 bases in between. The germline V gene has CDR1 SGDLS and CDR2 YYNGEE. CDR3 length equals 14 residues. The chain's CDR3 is CASSPDTTIYGYTF. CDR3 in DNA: TGTGCCAGCAGTCCGGACACGACCATCTATGGCTACACCTTC.

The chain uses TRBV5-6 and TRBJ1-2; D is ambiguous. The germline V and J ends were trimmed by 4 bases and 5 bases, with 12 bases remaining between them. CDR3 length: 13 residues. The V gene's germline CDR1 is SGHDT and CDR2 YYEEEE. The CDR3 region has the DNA TGTGCCAGCAGCGCTAGGAGGCTATATGGCTACACCTTC. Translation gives CASSARRLYGYTF.